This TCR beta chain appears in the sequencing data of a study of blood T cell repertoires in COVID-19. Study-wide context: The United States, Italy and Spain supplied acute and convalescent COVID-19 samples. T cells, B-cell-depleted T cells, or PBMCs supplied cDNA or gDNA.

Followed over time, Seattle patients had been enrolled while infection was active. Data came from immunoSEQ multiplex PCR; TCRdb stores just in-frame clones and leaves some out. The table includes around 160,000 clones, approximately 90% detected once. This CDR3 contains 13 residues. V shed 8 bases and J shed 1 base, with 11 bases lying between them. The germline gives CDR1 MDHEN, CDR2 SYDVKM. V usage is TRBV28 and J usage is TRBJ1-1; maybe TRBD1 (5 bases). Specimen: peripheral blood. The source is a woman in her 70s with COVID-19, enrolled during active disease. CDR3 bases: TGTGCCAGCGGGGGGGTCCGGAACACTGAAGCTTTCTTT. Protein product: CASGGVRNTEAFF.